This T cell receptor (beta chain) was documented in a study of blood T cell repertoires in COVID-19. Study context: Acute and convalescent COVID-19 specimens originated in the United States, Italy and Spain.

Trimming removed 2 bases from V and 4 bases from J, with 6 bases in between. The CDR3 contains 12 residues. Measured with immunoSEQ multiplex PCR; TCRdb has only the in-frame clones, and not every one. The table lists 73,000 or so clones, 65% to 85% of them singletons. This clone was detected only once. The clonotype was recovered from a man aged 50 or older with active COVID-19. The chain employs TRBV12-3 or TRBV12-4 and TRBJ2-7; tentative D call: TRBD2 (5 bases). The sample was peripheral blood. The CDR3 here is CASSLSGYEQYF. The CDR3 DNA follows: TGTGCCAGCAGTTTATCGGGATACGAGCAGTACTTC.